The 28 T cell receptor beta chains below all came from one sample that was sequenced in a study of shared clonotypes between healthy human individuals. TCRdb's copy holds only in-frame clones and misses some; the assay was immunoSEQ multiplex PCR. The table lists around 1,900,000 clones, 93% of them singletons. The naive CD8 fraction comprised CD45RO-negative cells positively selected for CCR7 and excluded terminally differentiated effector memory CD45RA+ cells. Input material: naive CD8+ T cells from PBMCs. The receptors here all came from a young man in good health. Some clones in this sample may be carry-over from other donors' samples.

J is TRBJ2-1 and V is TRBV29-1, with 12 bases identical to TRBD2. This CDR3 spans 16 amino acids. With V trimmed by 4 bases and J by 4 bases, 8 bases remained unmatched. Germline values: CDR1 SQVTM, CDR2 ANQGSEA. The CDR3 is CSVGAGLAGDYNEQFF. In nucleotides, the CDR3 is TGCAGCGTTGGGGCGGGACTAGCGGGTGATTACAATGAGCAGTTCTTC.

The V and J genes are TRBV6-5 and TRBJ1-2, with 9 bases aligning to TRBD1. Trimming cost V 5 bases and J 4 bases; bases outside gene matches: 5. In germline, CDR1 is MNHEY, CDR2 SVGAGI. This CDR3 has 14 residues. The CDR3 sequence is CASSAGTGIYGYTF. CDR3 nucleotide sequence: TGTGCCAGCAGTGCCGGGACAGGGATCTATGGCTACACCTTC.

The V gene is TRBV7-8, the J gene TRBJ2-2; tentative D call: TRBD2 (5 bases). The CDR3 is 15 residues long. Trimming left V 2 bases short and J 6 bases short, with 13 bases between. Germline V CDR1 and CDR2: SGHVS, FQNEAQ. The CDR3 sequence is CASSLRLRVPGELFF. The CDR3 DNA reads TGTGCCAGCAGCTTACGGTTGAGGGTCCCCGGGGAGCTGTTTTTT.

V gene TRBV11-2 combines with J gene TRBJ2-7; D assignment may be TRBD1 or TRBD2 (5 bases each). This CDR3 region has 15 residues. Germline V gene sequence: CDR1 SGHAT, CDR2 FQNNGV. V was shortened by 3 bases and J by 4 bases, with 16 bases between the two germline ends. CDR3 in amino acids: CASSLVQGDLYEQYF. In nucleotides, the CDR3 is TGTGCCAGCAGCTTGGTTCAGGGAGACCTATACGAGCAGTACTTC.

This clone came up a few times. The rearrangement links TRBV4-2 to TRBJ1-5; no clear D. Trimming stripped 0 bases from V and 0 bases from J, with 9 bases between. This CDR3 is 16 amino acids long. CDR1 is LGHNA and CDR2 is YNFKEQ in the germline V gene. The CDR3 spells CASSQEESYSNQPQHF. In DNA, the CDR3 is TGTGCCAGCAGCCAAGAGGAGAGTTATAGCAATCAGCCCCAGCATTTT.

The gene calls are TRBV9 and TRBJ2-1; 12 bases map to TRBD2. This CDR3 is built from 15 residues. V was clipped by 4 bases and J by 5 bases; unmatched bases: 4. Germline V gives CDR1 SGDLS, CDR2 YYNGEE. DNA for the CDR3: TGTGCCAGCAGCCTATGGACTAGCGGGAACAATGAGCAGTTCTTC. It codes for CASSLWTSGNNEQFF.

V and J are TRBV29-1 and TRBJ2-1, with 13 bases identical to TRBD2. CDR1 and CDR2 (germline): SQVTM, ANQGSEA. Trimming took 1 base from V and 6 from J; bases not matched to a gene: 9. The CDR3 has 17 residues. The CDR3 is CSVEVPFTSGRANEQFF. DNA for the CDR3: TGCAGCGTTGAAGTTCCCTTTACTAGCGGGAGGGCCAATGAGCAGTTCTTC.

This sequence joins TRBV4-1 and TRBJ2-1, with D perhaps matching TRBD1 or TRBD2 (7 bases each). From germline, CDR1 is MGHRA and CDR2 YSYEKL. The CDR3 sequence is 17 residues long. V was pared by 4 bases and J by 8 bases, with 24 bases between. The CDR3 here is CASSPRGTTTLGDEQFF. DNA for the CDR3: TGCGCCAGCAGCCCCAGGGGGACTACAACCTTGGGCGATGAGCAGTTCTTC.

CDR3 nucleotide sequence: TGTGCCAGCAGCGTAGGCCAAACTAGGGAGCAGTACTTC. Protein: CASSVGQTREQYF. The chain combines TRBV9 with TRBJ2-7, with D possibly TRBD2 on 5 matching bases. Germline V gives CDR1 SGDLS, CDR2 YYNGEE. The CDR3 covers 13 residues. V was cut by 0 bases and J by 7 bases, with 11 bases left in between.

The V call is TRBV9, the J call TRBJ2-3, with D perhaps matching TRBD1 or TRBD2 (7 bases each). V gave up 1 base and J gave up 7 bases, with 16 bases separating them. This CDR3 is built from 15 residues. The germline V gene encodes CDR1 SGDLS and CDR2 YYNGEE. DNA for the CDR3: TGTGCCAGCAGCGTATCACAGGGGAGGGAGAATACGCAGTATTTT. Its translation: CASSVSQGRENTQYF.

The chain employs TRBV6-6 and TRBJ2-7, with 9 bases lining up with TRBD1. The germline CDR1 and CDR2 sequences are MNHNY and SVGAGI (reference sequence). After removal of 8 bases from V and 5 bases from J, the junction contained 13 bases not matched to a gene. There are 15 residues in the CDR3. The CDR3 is CASSTLGQGNHEQYF. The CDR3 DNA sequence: TGTGCCAGCTCAACTTTGGGACAGGGAAATCACGAGCAGTACTTC.

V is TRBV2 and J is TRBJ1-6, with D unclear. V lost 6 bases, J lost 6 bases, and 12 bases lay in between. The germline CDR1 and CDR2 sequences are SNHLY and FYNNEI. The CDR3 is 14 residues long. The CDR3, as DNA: TGTGCCAGCAGGGAGGTGGCATTTAATTCACCCCTCCACTTT. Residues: CASREVAFNSPLHF.

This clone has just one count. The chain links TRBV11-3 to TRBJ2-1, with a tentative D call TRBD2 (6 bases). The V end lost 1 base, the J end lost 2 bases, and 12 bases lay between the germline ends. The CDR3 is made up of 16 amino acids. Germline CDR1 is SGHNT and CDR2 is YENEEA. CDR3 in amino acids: CASSLGASVAYNEQFF. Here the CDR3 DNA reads TGTGCCAGCAGCTTAGGGGCTAGCGTAGCCTACAATGAGCAGTTCTTC.

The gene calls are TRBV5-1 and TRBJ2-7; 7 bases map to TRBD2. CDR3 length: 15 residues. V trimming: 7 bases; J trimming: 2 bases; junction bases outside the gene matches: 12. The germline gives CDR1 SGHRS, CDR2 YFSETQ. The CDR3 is CASRPGAGVTYEQYF. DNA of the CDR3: TGCGCCAGCCGCCCCGGCGCGGGGGTTACCTACGAGCAGTACTTC.

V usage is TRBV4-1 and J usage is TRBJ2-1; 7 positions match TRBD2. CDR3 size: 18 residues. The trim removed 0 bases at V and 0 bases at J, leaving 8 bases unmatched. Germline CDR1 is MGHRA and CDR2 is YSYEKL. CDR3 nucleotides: TGCGCCAGCAGCCAAGATTCGCTAGCGGTTAGCTCCTACAATGAGCAGTTCTTC. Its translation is CASSQDSLAVSSYNEQFF.

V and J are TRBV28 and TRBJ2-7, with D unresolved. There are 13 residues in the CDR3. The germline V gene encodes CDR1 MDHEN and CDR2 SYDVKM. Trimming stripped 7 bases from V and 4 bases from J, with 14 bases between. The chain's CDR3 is CASTQYIRYEQYF. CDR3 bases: TGTGCCAGCACCCAATACATCCGATACGAGCAGTACTTC.

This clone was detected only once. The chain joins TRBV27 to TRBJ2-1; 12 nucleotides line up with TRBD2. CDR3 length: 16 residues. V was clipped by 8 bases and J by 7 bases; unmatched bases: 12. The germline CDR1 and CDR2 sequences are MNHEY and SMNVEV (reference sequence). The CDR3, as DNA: TGTGCCAGCGGGCTAGCGGGAGGGCCGGCGGGGAATGAGCAGTTCTTC. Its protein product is CASGLAGGPAGNEQFF.

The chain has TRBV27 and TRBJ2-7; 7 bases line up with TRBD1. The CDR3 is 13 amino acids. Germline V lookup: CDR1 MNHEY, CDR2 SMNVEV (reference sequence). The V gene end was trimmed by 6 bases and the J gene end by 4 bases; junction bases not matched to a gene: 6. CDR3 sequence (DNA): TGTGCCAGCAGGGGGACAGACCAATACGAGCAGTACTTC. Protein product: CASRGTDQYEQYF.

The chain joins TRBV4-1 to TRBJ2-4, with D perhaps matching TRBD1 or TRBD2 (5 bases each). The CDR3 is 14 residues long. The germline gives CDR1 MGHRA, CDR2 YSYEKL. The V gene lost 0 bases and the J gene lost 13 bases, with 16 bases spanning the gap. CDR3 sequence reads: CASSQEGPYYSQYF. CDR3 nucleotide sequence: TGCGCCAGCAGCCAAGAGGGACCTTATTATTCCCAGTACTTC.

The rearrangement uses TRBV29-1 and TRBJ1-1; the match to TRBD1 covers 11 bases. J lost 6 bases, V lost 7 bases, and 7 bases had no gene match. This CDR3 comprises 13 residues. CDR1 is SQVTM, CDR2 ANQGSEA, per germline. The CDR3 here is CSGARTGGPEAFF. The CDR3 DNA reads TGCAGCGGGGCCCGGACAGGGGGCCCTGAAGCTTTCTTT.

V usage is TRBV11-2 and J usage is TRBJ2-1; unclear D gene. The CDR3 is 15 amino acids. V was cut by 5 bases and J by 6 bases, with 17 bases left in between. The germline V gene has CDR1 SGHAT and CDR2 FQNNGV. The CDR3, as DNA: TGTGCCAGCAGCCAACGAAAACGGAAAGGCAATGAGCAGTTCTTC. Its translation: CASSQRKRKGNEQFF. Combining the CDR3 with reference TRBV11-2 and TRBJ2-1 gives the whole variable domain EAGVAQSPRYKIIEKRQSVAFWCNPISGHATLYWYQQILGQGPKLLIQFQNNGVVDDSQLPKDRFSAERLKGVDSTLKIQPAKLEDSAVYLCASSQRKRKGNEQFFGPGTRLTVL.

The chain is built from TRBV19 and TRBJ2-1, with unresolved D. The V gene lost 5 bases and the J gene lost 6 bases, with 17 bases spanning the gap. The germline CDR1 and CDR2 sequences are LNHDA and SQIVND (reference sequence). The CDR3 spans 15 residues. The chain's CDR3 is CASSRPGSRPNEQFF. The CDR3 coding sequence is TGTGCCAGTAGTCGCCCGGGCTCCCGCCCCAATGAGCAGTTCTTC.

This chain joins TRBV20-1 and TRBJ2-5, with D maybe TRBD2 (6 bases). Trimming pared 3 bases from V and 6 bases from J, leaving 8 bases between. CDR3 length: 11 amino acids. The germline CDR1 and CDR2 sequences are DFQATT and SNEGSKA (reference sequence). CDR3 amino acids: CSASAGQTQYF. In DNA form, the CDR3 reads TGCAGTGCTAGTGCGGGACAGACCCAGTACTTC.

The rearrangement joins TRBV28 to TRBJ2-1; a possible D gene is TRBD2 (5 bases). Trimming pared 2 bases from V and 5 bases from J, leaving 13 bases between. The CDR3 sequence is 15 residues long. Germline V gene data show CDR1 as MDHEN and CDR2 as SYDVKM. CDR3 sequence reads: CASSLLAARDNEQFF. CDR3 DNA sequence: TGTGCCAGCAGTTTACTCGCGGCGAGGGACAATGAGCAGTTCTTC. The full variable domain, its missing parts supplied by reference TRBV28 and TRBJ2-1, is DVKVTQSSRYLVKRTGEKVFLECVQDMDHENMFWYRQDPGLGLRLIYFSYDVKMKEKGDIPEGYSVSREKKERFSLILESASTNQTSMYLCASSLLAARDNEQFFGPGTRLTVL.

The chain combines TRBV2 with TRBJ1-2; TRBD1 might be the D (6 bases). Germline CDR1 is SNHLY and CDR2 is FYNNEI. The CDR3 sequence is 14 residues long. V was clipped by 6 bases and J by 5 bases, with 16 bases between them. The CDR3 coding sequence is TGTGCCAGCAGGGAGGGACATACCGGATATGGCTACACCTTC. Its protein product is CASREGHTGYGYTF.

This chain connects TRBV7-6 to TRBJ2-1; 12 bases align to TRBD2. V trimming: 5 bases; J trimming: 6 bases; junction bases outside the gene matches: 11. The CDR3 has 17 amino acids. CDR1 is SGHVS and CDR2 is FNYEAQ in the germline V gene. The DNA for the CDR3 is TGTGCCAGCAGCCGGCCAGTCCTAGCGGGAGGGAGCAATGAGCAGTTCTTC. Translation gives CASSRPVLAGGSNEQFF.

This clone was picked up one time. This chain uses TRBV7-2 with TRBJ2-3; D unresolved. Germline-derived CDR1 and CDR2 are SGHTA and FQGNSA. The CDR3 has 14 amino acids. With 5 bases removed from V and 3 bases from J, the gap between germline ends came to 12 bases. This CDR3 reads CASSMIGITDTQYF. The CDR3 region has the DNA TGTGCCAGCAGCATGATTGGGATTACAGATACGCAGTATTTT.

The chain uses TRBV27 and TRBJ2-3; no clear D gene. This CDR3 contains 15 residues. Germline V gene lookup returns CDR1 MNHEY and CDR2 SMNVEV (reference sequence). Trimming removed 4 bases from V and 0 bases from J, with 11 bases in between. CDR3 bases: TGTGCCAGCAGTTCCGGGTCAGCTAGCACAGATACGCAGTATTTT. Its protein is CASSSGSASTDTQYF.